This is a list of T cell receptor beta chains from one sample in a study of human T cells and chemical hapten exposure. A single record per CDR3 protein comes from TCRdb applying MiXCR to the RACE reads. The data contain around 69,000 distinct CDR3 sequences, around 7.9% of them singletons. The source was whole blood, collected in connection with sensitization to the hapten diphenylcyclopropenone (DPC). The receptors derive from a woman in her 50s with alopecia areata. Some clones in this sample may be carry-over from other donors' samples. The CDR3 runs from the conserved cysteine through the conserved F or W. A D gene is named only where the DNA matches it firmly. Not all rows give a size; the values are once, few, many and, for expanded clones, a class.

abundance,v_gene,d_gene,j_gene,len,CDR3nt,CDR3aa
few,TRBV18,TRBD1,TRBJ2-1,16,TGTGCCAGCTCACCAACGACAGGGAGCTCCTACAATGAGCAGTTCTTC,CASSPTTGSSYNEQFF
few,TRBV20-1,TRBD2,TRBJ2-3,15,TGCAGTGCGGCGCGGGGAGCGGGGGACACAGATACGCAGTATTTT,CSAARGAGDTDTQYF
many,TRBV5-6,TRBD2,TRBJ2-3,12,TGTGCCAGCAGGGCCGCGGGAGGTACGCAGTATTTT,CASRAAGGTQYF
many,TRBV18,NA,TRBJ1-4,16,TGTGCCAGCTCACCACCTGATACAGGGCGGGGTGAAAAACTGTTTTTT,CASSPPDTGRGEKLFF
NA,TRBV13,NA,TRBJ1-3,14,TGTGCCAGCAGCTCCGGGGACTCTGGAAACACCATATATTTT,CASSSGDSGNTIYF
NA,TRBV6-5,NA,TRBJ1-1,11,TGTGCCAGCAGCCCGGGGGCTGAAGCTTTCTTT,CASSPGAEAFF
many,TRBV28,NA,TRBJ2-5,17,TGTGCCAGCAGTCCTCCGATCCCGGGACACCCGAGGGGGACCCAGTACTTC,CASSPPIPGHPRGTQYF
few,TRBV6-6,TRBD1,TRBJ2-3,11,TGTGCCAGCAGTCTCGACAGGGGGAAGTATTTT,CASSLDRGKYF
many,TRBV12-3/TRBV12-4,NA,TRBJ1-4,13,TGTGCCAGCAGGAAACACGAGGAGGAAAAACTGTTTTTT,CASRKHEEEKLFF
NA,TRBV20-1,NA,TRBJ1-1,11,TGCAGTGCTTTCTGGATGACTGAAGCTTTCTTT,CSAFWMTEAFF
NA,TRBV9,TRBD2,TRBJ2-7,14,TGTGCCAGCAGCGTAAATAGCGGGAGCTACGAGCAGTACTTC,CASSVNSGSYEQYF
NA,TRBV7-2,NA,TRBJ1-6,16,TGTGCCAGCAGCGGGGCCCCGGGGGCTCCGAATTCACCCCTCCACTTT,CASSGAPGAPNSPLHF
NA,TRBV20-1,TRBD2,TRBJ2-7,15,TGCAGTGCTGAGGGACTAGCGGGTAGCTCCTACGAGCAGTACTTC,CSAEGLAGSSYEQYF
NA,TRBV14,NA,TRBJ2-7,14,TGTGCCAGCAGCCAAGATCCCGGTCCCTACGAGCAGTACTTC,CASSQDPGPYEQYF
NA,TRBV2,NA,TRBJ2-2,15,TGTGCCAGCAGTGTGTCAGCATCGAACACCGGGGAGCTGTTTTTT,CASSVSASNTGELFF
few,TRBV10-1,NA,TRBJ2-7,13,TGCGCCAGCAGTGGGCCCTCCTCTTACGAGCAGTACTTC,CASSGPSSYEQYF
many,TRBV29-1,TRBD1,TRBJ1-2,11,TGCAGCGTCGGACAGGGCTATGGCTACACCTTC,CSVGQGYGYTF
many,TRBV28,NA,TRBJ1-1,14,TGTGCCAGCAGTTTAGGCGGGGGAGGGACTGAAGCTTTCTTT,CASSLGGGGTEAFF
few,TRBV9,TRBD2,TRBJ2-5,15,TGTGCCAGCAGCGTTAGGGGACTAGCGCGTGAGACCCAGTACTTC,CASSVRGLARETQYF
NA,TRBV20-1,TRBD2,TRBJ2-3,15,TGCAGTGCTAGAGGGGGACTAGCGGACACAGATACGCAGTATTTT,CSARGGLADTDTQYF
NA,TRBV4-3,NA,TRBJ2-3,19,TGCGCCAGCAGCCAAGTCGGCTATTCGACACCCCTGAGCACAGATACGCAGTATTTT,CASSQVGYSTPLSTDTQYF
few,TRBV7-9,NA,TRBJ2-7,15,TGTGCCAGCAGCTTAGGGGCTGGACCATCCTACGAGCAGTACTTC,CASSLGAGPSYEQYF
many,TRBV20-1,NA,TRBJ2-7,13,TGCAGTGCTAGTTTCCGGGCGGCCTACGAGCAGTACTTC,CSASFRAAYEQYF
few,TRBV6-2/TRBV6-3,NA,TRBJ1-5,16,TGTGCCAGCAGTTACCCGACAGGACCCTCGATGGAGCCCCAGCATTTT,CASSYPTGPSMEPQHF